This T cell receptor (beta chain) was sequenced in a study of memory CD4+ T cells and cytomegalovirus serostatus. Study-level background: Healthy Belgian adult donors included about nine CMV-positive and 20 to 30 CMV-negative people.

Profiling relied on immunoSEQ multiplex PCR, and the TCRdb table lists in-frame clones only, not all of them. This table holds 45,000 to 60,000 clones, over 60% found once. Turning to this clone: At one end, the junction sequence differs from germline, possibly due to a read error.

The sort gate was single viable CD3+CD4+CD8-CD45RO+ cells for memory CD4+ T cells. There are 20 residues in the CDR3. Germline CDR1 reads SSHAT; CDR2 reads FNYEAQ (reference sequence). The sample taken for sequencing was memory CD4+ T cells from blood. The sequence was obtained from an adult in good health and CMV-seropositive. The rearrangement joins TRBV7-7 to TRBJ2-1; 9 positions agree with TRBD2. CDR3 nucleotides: TGTGCTAGCAGCTTAGTTGTTTGGCGGGAGGGCCTCTACCTTTACAATGAGCAGTTCTTC. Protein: CASSLVVWREGLYLYNEQFF.